These 14 T cell receptor beta chains were all obtained from the same sample, sequenced in a study of naive and memory T cell subsets (dated by TCRdb to between 2016 and 2019). The library was built by means of UMI-ligation and nested PCR. The sequencer listed for this sample is Illumina MiSeq. The beta constant-region primer consisted of an equimolar mixture of two oligonucleotides that together covered TRBC1 and TRBC2. Four rounds of PCR were used to amplify ligated cDNA, with nested alpha and beta constant-region primers being used together with the SP2 primer. The raw public reads went through TCRdb reprocessing: fastp at Q25, MiXCR clone calling, in-frame beta chains kept. Duplicate CDR3 protein sequences are folded into a single record with the most common DNA and genes. The sample table shows some 9,700 distinct CDR3 sequences, and less than 7% are seen once. The top ten clones comprise around 57% of the sample.

Input material: CD4+ TEMRA cells from blood. In light of the paper, this sample's cell subset or site label describes: effector memory re-expressing CD45RA, CD45RA+ CD27-. The source is a human donor in good health.

This clonotype was detected ten times or more. The chain has TRBV3-1 and TRBJ1-1; 10 bases are shared with TRBD1. Germline CDR1 reads LGHDT; CDR2 reads YNNKEL (reference sequence). V lost 3 bases and J lost 4; bases outside the gene matches: 5. This CDR3 is built from 15 residues. DNA for the CDR3: TGTGCCAGCAGCCACAGACAGGGGGCGAGCACTGAAGCTTTCTTT. Translated, it gives CASSHRQGASTEAFF.

This clonotype showed up just a few times. The chain is built from TRBV5-6 and TRBJ1-2, with TRBD1 identical over 10 bases. V gave up 0 bases and J gave up 2 bases; unmatched junction bases: 7. The CDR3 totals 17 residues. CDR1 and CDR2 from the germline V gene are SGHDT and YYEEEE. The chain's CDR3 is CASSLATGGWRNYGYTF. The CDR3 DNA reads TGTGCCAGCAGCTTGGCGACAGGGGGCTGGCGGAACTATGGCTACACCTTC. Full variable domain (missing parts from reference TRBV5-6 and TRBJ1-2): DAGVTQSPTHLIKTRGQQVTLRCSPKSGHDTVSWYQQALGQGPQFIFQYYEEEERQRGNFPDRFSGHQFPNYSSELNVNALLLGDSALYLCASSLATGGWRNYGYTFGSGTRLTVV.

This clonotype was detected many times. The rearrangement joins TRBV5-1 to TRBJ2-7; TRBD2 aligns across 16 bases. V was clipped by 4 bases and J by 0 bases; unmatched bases: 7. This CDR3 has 18 residues. Looked up from germline, CDR1 is SGHRS and CDR2 is YFSETQ. The chain's CDR3 is CASSPTGLAGGYSYEQYF. CDR3 nucleotide sequence: TGCGCCAGCAGCCCAACGGGACTAGCGGGAGGGTACTCCTACGAGCAGTACTTC.

There are many counts of this clonotype. V usage is TRBV12-3 or TRBV12-4 and J usage is TRBJ1-5, with D uncertain. The CDR3 is 12 amino acids. The V and J ends lost 3 bases and 3 bases respectively, with 3 bases between them. CDR3 in DNA: TGTGCCAGCAGTTTTGTCAATCAGCCCCAGCATTTT. This gives the protein CASSFVNQPQHF.

This clonotype was detected many times. The rearrangement links TRBV18 to TRBJ2-4; the match to TRBD1 covers 9 bases. This CDR3 has 14 residues. CDR1 KGHSH and CDR2 LQKENI come from the germline V gene. J was trimmed by 5 bases and V by 10 bases; bases with no gene match: 9. DNA of the CDR3: TGTGCCACTACCCGGGACAGGGCACAAAACATTCAGTACTTC. Protein sequence: CATTRDRAQNIQYF. The variable domain in full, completed from reference TRBV18 and TRBJ2-4, reads NAGVMQNPRHLVRRRGQEARLRCSPMKGHSHVYWYRQLPEEGLKFMVYLQKENIIDESGMPKERFSAEFPKEGPSILRIQQVVRGDSAAYFCATTRDRAQNIQYFGAGTRLSVL.

The CDR3 bases are TGTGCCAGCAGCCAAGATGGGCGGGGCCTTAACAATGAGCAGTTCTTC. Amino acid sequence: CASSQDGRGLNNEQFF. The chain carries TRBV3-1 and TRBJ2-1, with D possibly TRBD2 on 6 matching bases. V lost 0 bases, J lost 5 bases, and 14 bases lay in between. Germline V gene sequence: CDR1 LGHDT, CDR2 YNNKEL (reference sequence). This CDR3 contains 16 residues.

In its sample, this clonotype was seen many times. V and J are TRBV7-9 and TRBJ2-1, with no clear D. V was cut by 1 base and J by 0 bases, with 7 bases left in between. The germline V gene has CDR1 SEHNR and CDR2 FQNEAQ (reference sequence). This CDR3 has 15 amino acids. This chain's CDR3 is CASSLVASSYNEQFF. CDR3 bases: TGTGCCAGCAGCTTAGTAGCTAGCTCCTACAATGAGCAGTTCTTC.

This clonotype was picked up many times. The rearrangement joins TRBV29-1 to TRBJ2-1; no definite D call. The CDR3 runs 14 residues. Germline V lookup: CDR1 SQVTM, CDR2 ANQGSEA. The germline V and J ends were trimmed by 3 bases and 0 bases, with 9 bases remaining between them. CDR3 DNA: TGCAGCGTTGATACCCCTAGCTCCTACAATGAGCAGTTCTTC. It codes for CSVDTPSSYNEQFF.

The chain combines TRBV18 with TRBJ2-7, with D perhaps TRBD1 (6 bases). Looked up from germline, CDR1 is KGHSH and CDR2 is LQKENI. CDR3 length equals 13 residues. Trimming removed 0 bases at V and 3 bases at J, with 6 bases between. The CDR3 DNA is TGTGCCAGCTCACCACCAGGGGGCTACGAGCAGTACTTC. Translated: CASSPPGGYEQYF.

This clonotype was seen a handful of times. V is TRBV7-2 and J is TRBJ2-3; 8 nucleotides match TRBD2. Germline V gives CDR1 SGHTA, CDR2 FQGNSA. The CDR3 length is 15 residues. Trimming removed 2 bases from V and 7 bases from J; junction bases left unmatched: 8. Written as DNA, the CDR3 is TGTGCCAGCAGCTTACCCCCGGGGGGGCGGCATACGCAGTATTTT. This translates into CASSLPPGGRHTQYF.

The CDR3 bases are TGTGCCAGCATATCGGACAGGGGGAAGACTGAAGCTTTCTTT. Translating it yields CASISDRGKTEAFF. The chain couples TRBV6-1 to TRBJ1-1; 10 bases line up with TRBD1. This CDR3 is 14 amino acids long. From germline, CDR1 is MNHNS and CDR2 SASEGT. V lost 7 bases and J lost 5; bases outside the gene matches: 7.

This clonotype was counted many times. V usage is TRBV29-1 and J usage is TRBJ1-1; D is unresolved. The CDR3 consists of 13 residues. V was trimmed by 5 bases and J by 1 base, leaving 11 bases between them. Germline V lookup: CDR1 SQVTM, CDR2 ANQGSEA. CDR3 in amino acids: CSVQPRGNTEAFF. CDR3 coding DNA: TGCAGCGTTCAACCCCGGGGGAACACTGAAGCTTTCTTT.

This clonotype has at least ten counts. CDR3 nucleotides: TGCAGTGCCCCCCAACCTCCGGGACAGGGGTCACCCCTCCACTTT. This encodes CSAPQPPGQGSPLHF. This sequence joins TRBV20-1 and TRBJ1-6, with TRBD1 matching 10 bases. The CDR3 covers 15 residues. CDR1 is DFQATT and CDR2 is SNEGSKA in the germline V gene (reference sequence). V shed 6 bases and J 10 bases; nucleotides not matched to a gene: 12.

This clonotype has at least ten counts. The rearrangement links TRBV15 to TRBJ2-1; D gene uncertain. Trimming left V 5 bases short and J 4 bases short, with 6 bases between. The CDR3 is 12 residues long. Germline V CDR1 and CDR2: LNHNV, YYDKDF (reference sequence). The CDR3 reads CATSLAYNEQFF. CDR3 bases: TGTGCCACCAGCCTTGCATACAATGAGCAGTTCTTC.